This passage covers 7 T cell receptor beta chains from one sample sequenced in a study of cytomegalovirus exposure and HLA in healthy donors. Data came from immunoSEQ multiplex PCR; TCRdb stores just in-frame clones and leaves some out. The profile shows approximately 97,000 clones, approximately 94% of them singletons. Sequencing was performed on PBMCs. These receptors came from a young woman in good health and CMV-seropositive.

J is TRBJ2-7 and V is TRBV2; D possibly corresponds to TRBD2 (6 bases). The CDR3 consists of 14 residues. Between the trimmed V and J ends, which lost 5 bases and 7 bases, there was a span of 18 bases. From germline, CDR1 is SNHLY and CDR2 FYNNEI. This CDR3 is CASSLTRGLGEQYF. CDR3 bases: TGTGCCAGCAGTCTGACTAGGGGTCTGGGGGAGCAGTACTTC.

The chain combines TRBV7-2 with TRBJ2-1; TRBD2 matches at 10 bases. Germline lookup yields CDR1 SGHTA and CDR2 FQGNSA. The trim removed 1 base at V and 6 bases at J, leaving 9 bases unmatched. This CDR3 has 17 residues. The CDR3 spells CASSLGGLADPGNEQFF. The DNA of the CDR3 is TGTGCCAGCAGCTTAGGAGGACTAGCGGATCCTGGCAATGAGCAGTTCTTC. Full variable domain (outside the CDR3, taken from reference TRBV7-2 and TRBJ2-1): GAGVSQSPSNKVTEKGKDVELRCDPISGHTALYWYRQSLGQGLEFLIYFQGNSAPDKSGLPSDRFSAERTGGSVSTLTIQRTQQEDSAVYLCASSLGGLADPGNEQFFGPGTRLTVL.

The CDR3 loop reads CASSSGLADNEQFF. In DNA, the CDR3 is TGTGCCAGCAGCTCCGGACTAGCGGACAATGAGCAGTTCTTC. This chain uses TRBV13 with TRBJ2-1; 10 bases fit TRBD2. The V gene end was trimmed by 4 bases and the J gene end by 5 bases; junction bases not matched to a gene: 2. The CDR3 consists of 14 residues. From germline, CDR1 is PRHDT and CDR2 FYEKMQ (reference sequence).

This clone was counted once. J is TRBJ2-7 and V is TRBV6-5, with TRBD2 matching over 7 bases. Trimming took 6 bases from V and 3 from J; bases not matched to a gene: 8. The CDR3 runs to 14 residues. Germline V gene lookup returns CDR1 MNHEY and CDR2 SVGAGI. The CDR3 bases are TGTGCCAGCAGACCTTCTAGCGGATTCTACGAGCAGTACTTC. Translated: CASRPSSGFYEQYF.

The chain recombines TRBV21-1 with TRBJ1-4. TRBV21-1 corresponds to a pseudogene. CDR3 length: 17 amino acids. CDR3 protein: CASSESGEDKVGEKLFF. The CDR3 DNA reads TGTGCCAGCAGCGAAAGCGGGGAAGACAAAGTGGGCGAAAAACTGTTTTTT.

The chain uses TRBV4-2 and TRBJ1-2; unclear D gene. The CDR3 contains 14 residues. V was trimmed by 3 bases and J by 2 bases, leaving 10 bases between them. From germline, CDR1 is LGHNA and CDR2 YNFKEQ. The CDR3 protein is CASSHSELNYGYTF. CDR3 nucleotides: TGTGCCAGCAGCCACAGCGAGTTGAACTATGGCTACACCTTC.

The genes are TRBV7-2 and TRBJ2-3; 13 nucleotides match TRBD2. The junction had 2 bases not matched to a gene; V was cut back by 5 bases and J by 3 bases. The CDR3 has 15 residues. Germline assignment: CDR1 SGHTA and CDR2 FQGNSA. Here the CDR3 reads CASSGTSGETDTQYF. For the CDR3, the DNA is TGTGCCAGCAGCGGGACTAGCGGGGAAACAGATACGCAGTATTTT.